The 6 T cell receptor beta chains below all came from one sample that was sequenced in a study of T cells in localized non-small cell lung cancer. Measured with immunoSEQ multiplex PCR; TCRdb has only the in-frame clones, and not every one. The repertoire has more than 1,500 clones, around a third of them found once; the top ten carry about 18%. The material sequenced was lung tumor tissue, taken before any cancer treatment. The receptors were gathered from a man aged 35-75 years with stage II lung adenocarcinoma.

About this clone itself: A junction boundary mismatches the germline segment, possibly from a read error. The chain couples TRBV28 to TRBJ1-1, with D hard to call. The CDR3 has 17 residues. Germline lookup yields CDR1 MDHEN and CDR2 SYDVKM. CDR3 residues: CVSSFVRIWQPNTEAFF. The CDR3 DNA reads TGTGTCAGCAGTTTTGTCAGGATCTGGCAGCCGAACACTGAAGCTTTCTTT.

A few counts support this clone. The chain recombines TRBV19 with TRBJ2-2; 7 bases are shared with TRBD1. V lost 7 bases to trimming and J lost 2 bases; unmatched junction nucleotides: 4. The CDR3 is made up of 14 amino acids. Per the germline V gene, CDR1 is LNHDA and CDR2 is SQIVND (reference sequence). Here the CDR3 reads CASKGQRNTGELFF. CDR3 nucleotides: TGTGCCAGTAAGGGACAGCGAAACACCGGGGAGCTGTTTTTT. The variable domain in full, completed from reference TRBV19 and TRBJ2-2, reads DGGITQSPKYLFRKEGQNVTLSCEQNLNHDAMYWYRQDPGQGLRLIYYSQIVNDFQKGDIAEGYSVSREKKESFPLTVTSAQKNPTAFYLCASKGQRNTGELFFGEGSRLTVL.

This clone was detected only a few times. For the CDR3, the DNA is TGTACCACCGGACAGGGAGGAAACACCATATATTTT. It yields the protein CTTGQGGNTIYF. The rearrangement joins TRBV12-5 to TRBJ1-3; TRBD1 aligns across 8 bases. The CDR3 runs 12 residues. Germline values: CDR1 LGHNT, CDR2 FRNRAP.

V usage is TRBV25-1 and J usage is TRBJ2-7; 7 bases are a match to TRBD2. The germline gives CDR1 MGHDK, CDR2 SYGVNS. J was trimmed by 5 bases and V by 6 bases; bases with no gene match: 10. The CDR3 spans 14 residues. The CDR3 protein is CASRRGTASNEQYF. CDR3 in DNA: TGTGCCAGCAGGCGGGGGACTGCCTCAAACGAGCAGTACTTC.

This clone is judged large. The gene calls are TRBV11-3 and TRBJ2-1, with a tentative D call TRBD1 (5 bases). The length of the CDR3 is 15 residues. Germline V gene sequence: CDR1 SGHNT, CDR2 YENEEA. The ends were cut back, 0 bases at V and 2 bases at J, with 8 bases in the middle. CDR3 amino acids: CASSLEAGTYNEQFF. For the CDR3, the DNA is TGTGCCAGCAGCTTAGAGGCAGGGACCTACAATGAGCAGTTCTTC.

This clone was counted only a few times. This sequence joins TRBV15 and TRBJ2-1; perhaps D is TRBD1 or TRBD2 (5 bases each). V was trimmed by 6 bases and J by 5 bases, leaving 14 bases between them. This CDR3 region has 14 residues. From germline, CDR1 is LNHNV and CDR2 YYDKDF (reference sequence). Here the CDR3 DNA reads TGTGCCACCAGTCAAGCTGGGGGTAACAATGAGCAGTTCTTC. Its protein is CATSQAGGNNEQFF.